This T cell receptor (beta chain) stems from a study of PD-1 blockade in classical Hodgkin lymphoma (dated by TCRdb to between 2020 and 2021). Describing the broader study: Nivolumab dosing was 3 mg/kg intravenously every 2 weeks, continuing until either disease progression or unacceptable toxicity. A peripheral blood immune signature of response to PD-1 blockade in classical Hodgkin lymphoma was defined using TCR beta sequencing and CyTOF.

Inclusive of the bounding cysteine and phenylalanine, the CDR3 is 15 residues long. Left in the record is the CDR3 DNA by itself, 45 bases read in frame from the first base. The germline V gene encodes CDR1 GTSNPN and CDR2 SVGIG (reference sequence). V is cut by 0 bases and J by 7 bases, and the space between the germline ends is 16 bases. About this clone: Its recognized antigen is unknown. Base quality data are lacking; no much larger clone is found one base away.

The Qiagen DNeasy kit was used to extract genomic DNA from unsorted PBMCs and from the negatively selected CD4+ and CD8+ fractions. TCR beta CDR3 regions were amplified by immunoSEQ multiplex PCR using primers annealing to V and J segments. A synthetic immune receptor repertoire was used to minimize amplification bias, and any remaining bias was removed computationally after sequencing. From the authors' description of their analysis: Repertoire diversity was quantified as the Shannon entropy index using custom Python scripts. The unsorted, CD4+ and CD8+ repertoires were each analyzed separately, with the exception of combined analyses, where CD4+ and CD8+ sequences were merged in silico. A clone was considered expanded if an increase in frequency of at least 2-fold after treatment relative to C1D1 was found, and a pseudocount of 0.5 was applied to clones undetected at baseline. Clones with 0 or 1 copy at C1D1 were defined as singleton clones, while clones with 2 or more copies were defined as non-singleton clones. Clones expanded in unsorted samples were labelled as CD4+, CD8+ or unknown by matching protein sequences in sorted samples from the same patient. Wilcoxon tests on paired samples were used to test diversity changes from C1D1 to C4D1. This immuneACCESS table, as held by TCRdb, lists in-frame sequences with V and J called but not all clones. Of the missing ones, under half trace to an unresolved V gene in checked studies; the others have no known cause. V and J calls and clone size follow that table, whereas D and trimming were derived from the DNA. This sample is represented by tens of thousands of clones; just under 75% of them were singletons. The ten largest clonotypes hold less than 15% of the sample.

Points the paper makes about the study in general: CD4+ but not CD8+ TCR diversity rose significantly by C4D1 (p=0.0027 vs p=0.16), most apparent in complete responders (p=0.02). Only a single clinical trial cohort was studied, and what caused the repertoire differences, possibly disease activity or prior therapy, remained undefined. Among trial patients, those achieving complete response had baseline diversity similar to that of newly diagnosed patients, while diversity was significantly lower in partial responders and progressors. Patients starting nivolumab less than 1 year after ASCT had lower diversity and were excluded from later analyses to avoid confounding by immune reconstitution. Baseline TCR diversity was reported to be lower in newly diagnosed patients than in healthy donors and to be lower still in relapsed/refractory patients.

This specimen's time point label, interpreted: cycle 2 day 1 (C2D1) of nivolumab. All trial patients had relapsed after autologous stem cell transplantation, with cohorts A, B and C differing in prior brentuximab vedotin exposure. A total of roughly 60 patients with relapsed/refractory classical Hodgkin lymphoma made up the trial cohort, and each patient's best overall response was complete response, partial response or progressive disease. Single-agent nivolumab was administered to trial patients in the multi-cohort phase II CheckMate 205 trial. Best overall response was determined by an independent review committee according to the 2007 International Working Group response criteria. Trial PBMCs were collected immediately before nivolumab initiation (C1D1) and during therapy at cycle 2 day 1 and cycle 4 day 1. After peripheral blood was drawn into 8 mL Vacutainer Cell Preparation Tubes, PBMCs were isolated by centrifugation and then cryopreserved.

The chain links TRBV30 with TRBJ2-1; D gene: possibly TRBD2, on 6 matching bases. This sequence originates from a human donor with classical Hodgkin lymphoma. The specimen comprised peripheral blood mononuclear cells (PBMCs), sampled before the second cycle of nivolumab. The CDR3 region reads CAWSVGGPVGNEQFF. At the DNA level, the sequence is TGTGCCTGGAGTGTCGGGGGACCCGTCGGTAATGAGCAGTTCTTC.